This paragraph reports one TCR beta chain. This clonotype was recorded a few times. The clone's antigen remains unknown. Within one base of it there is no much larger clone, and no base qualities were kept. The data originate from a study of blood T cells in healthy people across ages (dated by TCRdb to about 2015). In the study overall: In model experiments, template switching captured about one uniquely barcoded TCR beta cDNA molecule for every two T cells. Using deep sequencing normalized with unique cDNA molecular identifiers, the study measured how TCR beta repertoire diversity changes with age. The study analyzed two additional independent replicas of 1 million unique cDNA reads from the same blood draw for two donors, one aged 18 to 30 and one aged 80 or older. The donors were split into four age groups: young (average around 17 years), middle-aged (nearly 40), aged (more than 60) and long-lived (over 75). To avoid experimental bias, donors of different ages were randomly spread across the sequencing lanes.

Sequences SNHLY (CDR1) and FYNNEI (CDR2) are obtained from the germline V gene. Including cysteine and phenylalanine, the CDR3 has 14 amino acids. The CDR3 DNA has 42 bases and is translated from base 1. Relative to germline, V is 4 bases shorter and J is 4 bases shorter, with 13 bases between their ends. The roughly 39 donors, aged roughly 6 to 100 years, were systemically healthy Caucasian individuals from Russia. Each donor gave around 9 milliliters of peripheral blood, collected into EDTA-treated Vacutainer tubes. PBMCs were isolated by Ficoll-Paque density-gradient centrifugation, with at least 7 million obtained per sample. Trizol reagent was used to extract total RNA from PBMCs, with at least 5.5 micrograms per sample. The percentages of naive CD45RAhigh/CD27high T cells were determined by flow cytometry on a PBMC aliquot from every donor. The library was made by 5' RACE. Sequencing was performed on an Illumina HiSeq 2500. The second PCR ran for roughly 6 to 11 cycles and used a J-beta primer mix along with a sample-barcoded 5' primer. Each TCR beta cDNA molecule received a unique molecular identifier from a template-switch 5' adaptor carrying 12 random nucleotides. At least 3 million CDR3-containing paired-end reads were obtained from each sample. The Mint cDNA synthesis kit, primed by a TRBC-specific oligonucleotide, was used to synthesize first-strand cDNA from all RNA. After uracil-DNA glycosylase treatment, a first 18-cycle PCR used universal primers M1SS and BC2_uni_R on all cDNA. Under the source paper's analysis protocol: For normalization, 1 million high-quality reads, each with a distinct molecular identifier, were randomly selected from each sample. Reads with shared molecular identifiers were discarded instead of being binned into consensus sequences. MiTCR, run with a Q25 quality threshold and the strictest error-elimination algorithm, handled CDR3 identification, clonotype clustering and error correction. A nonparametric unseen species model with Euler transformation was used to estimate a lower bound on total TCR beta diversity. The raw public data were reprocessed by TCRdb itself: fastp quality trimming at Q25, MiXCR clonotype calling, in-frame beta chains only. Records with the same CDR3 protein are collapsed into one entry carrying the most frequent genes and DNA. The V and J calls were not made by the authors but by TCRdb's processing. Within this sample are 1.5 million to 2 million distinct CDR3 sequences, with 28% of them counted one time only. About 7.7% of the sample is in the top ten clones.

Broader findings and caveats from the paper: The CMV infection status of donors was not known, potentially confounding age-related changes in expanded clonotypes. Since profiling was done on bulk unsorted PBMCs, naive and antigen-experienced compartments could not be conclusively compared. There was a strong correlation between observed TCR beta diversity and the percentage of naive T cells measured by flow cytometry. Observed TCR beta diversity per million T cells fell roughly linearly with age, and a significant reduction was already apparent by age around 40. Estimates of total diversity based on one million sequenced T cells were considered lower bounds and underestimates. Compared with the aged group, the long-lived group had more naive CD4+ T cells, fewer expanded clones and increased TCR diversity, suggesting age selection.

The clonotype originates from a woman in her twenties or thirties in good health. Material: blood. The chain is assembled from TRBV2 and TRBJ1-2, with a tentative D gene TRBD1 over 5 matching bases. The CDR3 is CASSGGRDRYGYTF. Here is the DNA: TGTGCCAGCAGTGGGGGACGGGACCGCTATGGCTACACCTTC.